A single TCR beta chain is shown here with its context. CDR1 is SGHTS and CDR2 is YDEGEE in the germline V gene. The J segment lost 8 bases and the V segment lost 4 bases, leaving 6 bases of the junction unmatched. This CDR3 comprises 13 residues. The data are from a study of OX40 agonist ivuxolimab in advanced cancers. Across the whole study: Given to patients was ivuxolimab, an agonistic anti-OX40 (CD134) antibody.

Profiling relied on immunoSEQ multiplex PCR, and the TCRdb table lists in-frame clones only, not all of them. The repertoire holds about 48,000 clones, with under 85% as singletons. This TCR derives from an adult with an advanced solid tumor such as melanoma, head and neck, liver or kidney cancer. The V call is TRBV5-8, the J call TRBJ2-1, with 7 bases lining up with TRBD1. The sequences come from CD4+ or CD8+ T cells sorted from blood, collected in a trial of the OX40 agonist ivuxolimab. The CDR3 sequence is CASSRTGAYEQFF. The CDR3 coding sequence is TGTGCCAGCAGCCGTACAGGGGCGTATGAGCAGTTCTTC.